Listed here are 8 T cell receptor delta chains from one sample, sequenced in a study of gamma-delta chains in newborns, infants, children. TCRdb repeated clone calling on the reads with CATT. The profile shows about 8,000 delta-chain clones, approximately 1.5% of them singletons. The sample taken for sequencing was blood. The receptors were sampled from a child who was a newborn, infant or young child, either healthy, febrile or measles-vaccinated (not recorded which).

This clone was observed a few times. This may be a read error: a much more frequent sequence differs by one nucleotide. The identical CDR3 is also encoded by other nucleotide sequences in the sample. The V gene is TRDV1, the J gene TRDJ1; D is perhaps TRDD3 (7 bases). Germline loops: CDR1 TSWWSYY, CDR2 QGS. Trimming removed 3 bases from V and 3 bases from J, with 29 bases in between. The CDR3 is 20 amino acids. The CDR3 bases are TGTGCTCTTGGGGAGCGAAGACTTCCTCCCGTCTGGGGGGGAGCCGATAAACTCATCTTT. As protein: CALGERRLPPVWGGADKLIF.

This clone has more than one count but fewer than ten. With only one base between it and a far larger clone, this is likely a read error. The same CDR3 also results from other DNA sequences found in this sample. The chain combines TRDV2 with TRDJ1; 8 positions match TRDD3. Germline V gives CDR1 GEAIGNYY, CDR2 EKD. This CDR3 has 15 residues. In DNA form, the CDR3 reads TGTGCCTGTGACGTACTGGGGGCCACAAACGATAAGCTCATCTTT. It is translated as CACDVLGATNDKLIF.

Sample share makes this clone medium-sized (0.01 to 0.1%). The rearrangement links TRDV1 to TRDJ1; 10 nucleotides agree with TRDD3. Germline CDR1 reads TSWWSYY; CDR2 reads QGS. CDR3 length: 18 residues. V was pared by 2 bases and J by 2 bases, with 11 bases of the junction left unmatched. The CDR3 loop is CALGEKCETGGLTDKLIF. CDR3 in DNA: TGTGCTCTTGGGGAAAAATGTGAAACTGGGGGATTAACCGATAAACTCATCTTT.

In this sample, this clone turned up a few times. J is TRDJ2 and V is TRDV1; 8 nucleotides agree with TRDD3. Trimming took 2 bases from V and 0 from J; bases not matched to a gene: 26. CDR1 and CDR2 from the germline V gene are TSWWSYY and QGS. The CDR3 covers 24 residues. The CDR3 region is CALGESTSCGGAGGTPSLTAQLFF. CDR3 sequence (DNA): TGTGCTCTTGGGGAATCTACTTCCTGCGGAGGGGCTGGGGGAACCCCATCTTTGACAGCACAACTCTTCTTT.

This clone was seen a few times. The protein held in TCRdb is that of a much larger clone and does not match this DNA's translation at residue 11, likely because of a read error; the protein shown is translated from the DNA. The sample has other DNA sequences that encode this CDR3 too. This chain joins TRDV1 and TRDJ2; 7 bases are shared with TRDD3. CDR3 length equals 19 residues. V dropped 4 bases and J dropped 4; count of bases not matched to a gene: 18. The germline gives CDR1 TSWWSYY, CDR2 QGS. This chain's CDR3 is CALGAPGPWGVLRTAQLFF. Here the CDR3 DNA reads TGTGCTCTTGGGGCCCCCGGCCCCTGGGGGGTACTCCGGACAGCACAACTCTTCTTT.

Of note for this clone: This sequence is one base from a far larger clone and is likely a read error. This sequence joins TRDV1 and TRDJ1, with D hard to call. The J gene is absent in TCRdb and was assigned here via DNA matching to germline. The length of the CDR3 is 11 residues. The germline V gene has CDR1 TSWWSYY and CDR2 QGS. V lost 5 bases, J lost 4 bases, and 5 bases lay in between. CDR3 bases: TGTGCTCTTGGGCATAGCGATAAACTCATCTTT. Its translation is CALGHSDKLIF.

Concerning this clone itself: TCRdb assigns this DNA the protein of a much larger clone, which departs from its translation at residue 16; this likely reflects a read error, and the protein shown comes from translating the DNA. CDR3 amino acids: CACDKSGIQAWDTRQTFF. The CDR3 DNA follows: TGTGCCTGTGACAAATCGGGGATACAGGCCTGGGACACCCGACAGACGTTTTTC. The rearrangement uses TRDV2 and TRDJ3; 8 nucleotides line up with TRDD3. Germline V gene data show CDR1 as GEAIGNYY and CDR2 as EKD. There are 18 residues in the CDR3.

On this clone: A read error likely explains why the TCRdb protein, taken from a much larger clone, differs from this DNA's translation at residue 7; the protein shown is translated from the DNA. The V call is TRDV2, the J call TRDJ3; possibly TRDD3 for D (6 bases). The V and J ends lost 3 bases and 3 bases respectively, with 20 bases between them. The CDR3 has 19 residues. Per germline, CDR1 GEAIGNYY and CDR2 EKD. This CDR3 reads CACDALVDTALWDTRQMFF. In nucleotides, the CDR3 is TGTGCCTGTGACGCTCTGGTGGATACAGCACTCTGGGACACCCGACAGATGTTTTTC.